This TCR beta chain was obtained from a study of tumor-infiltrating lymphocytes in primary liver carcinoma. At the level of the study: Stage T1-T3 N0M0 tumors spanned about 4.2 to 10 cm. In every tissue type, samples returned a similar yield of roughly 3.5 to 7.13 million productive TCRbeta reads.

Notes on this clonotype: A much more abundant neighbour one base away suggests this may be a read error.

From roughly 20-30 mg of unsorted bulk tissue, DNA and RNA were co-extracted together. With a constant-region primer, TCR beta cDNA was made from around 530 ng of total RNA. TCR beta libraries came from three nested multiplex PCR rounds using slightly modified ARM-PCR. Investigators reported that the first two PCR rounds, at 10 cycles each, used TRBV1-TRBV30 forward primers with a C-beta reverse primer. TCRdb passed the multiplex PCR reads through MiXCR, listing each CDR3 protein once. The repertoire holds approximately 92,000 distinct CDR3 sequences, with around 63% as singletons. This CDR3 region has 14 residues. The germline gives CDR1 MDHEN, CDR2 SYDVKM.

This clonotype was sampled from an older woman with primary liver carcinoma and hepatitis B virus infection. The chain employs TRBV28 and TRBJ2-1; maybe TRBD2 (6 bases). Material: liver tumor tissue from sampling region 5. Indicated subset: tumor region T5, tumor centre. CDR3 nucleotides: TGTGCCAGCAGTGTCCCGGGACTCTCCAATCAGCAGTTCTTC. Protein: CASSVPGLSNQQFF.